One T cell receptor beta chain is described in this entry. It lacks a known antigen. The record has no base qualities; no much larger clone is one base away. The sample is drawn from a study of CD8+ T cells in alopecia areata (dated by TCRdb to 2017 to 2018). For the study in its entirety: The treated patients took part in an open-label pilot trial in which moderate-to-severe alopecia areata was treated with oral tofacitinib at 5 to 10 mg twice daily. The study used high-throughput TCRbeta sequencing to examine T cell clonal expansion in alopecia areata, in both the C3H/HeJ mouse model and human patients. RNA came from the PAXgene miRNA kit for fixed scalp, the miRNeasy kit for PBMCs, and the RNeasy kit for mouse skin. TCRbeta CDR3 regions were amplified by immunoSEQ multiplex PCR with 35 Vbeta forward and 13 Jbeta reverse primers. The SALT score, which quantifies the percentage of affected scalp surface area, was used to measure disease severity in treated patients. Human TCRbeta sequencing covered scalp tissue and sorted CD4+ and CD8+ peripheral blood T cells from patchy and totalis/universalis alopecia areata patients and healthy controls. Clonality in the scalp was compared among normal scalp (n=4), patchy alopecia areata scalp (n=8), and alopecia totalis/universalis scalp (n=8). Patients stayed on tofacitinib for 6 to 18 months and then had 6 months of follow-up off drug so that delayed response and recurrence could be assessed. Patients on tofacitinib were biopsied at baseline and after 4 and 24 weeks of treatment, and several of the patients also had a later scalp biopsy. Overall study outcomes, separate from this receptor: During tofacitinib treatment, many expanded lesional clones remained in scalp and blood, and this persistence may partly explain relapse after treatment is stopped. Scalp clonality and the number of expanded CD8+ clones among the top 100 scalp clones were significantly decreased by tofacitinib. Higher clonality and more expanded CD8+ clones were observed in lesional scalp than in normal scalp, particularly in alopecia totalis/universalis, a finding suggestive of antigenic drive. Resident alphabeta T cells in normal human skin are also sequenced, complicating scalp TCR repertoire analysis, unlike mouse skin dominated by gammadelta T cells. TCR sequences shared between patients were less clear than in mice, possibly partly because of HLA diversity in the patient population. The treated cohort was small, with a single nonresponder, so links between baseline CD8+ expansion and response need larger studies.

Library method: the immunoSEQ multiplex PCR assay. For TCR sequencing, RNA was extracted from every sample and reverse transcribed into cDNA to serve as template. First-strand cDNA was synthesized using SuperScript III with a 2:1 mix of oligo-dT and random hexamers. A synthetic immune receptor repertoire was used to gauge amplification bias, and whatever bias remained was removed computationally. The paper's data handling went like this. After raw reads were preprocessed to remove errors, the CDR3 was defined following IMGT conventions as running from the conserved cysteine to phenylalanine. Clonality was computed by normalizing Shannon entropy by log2 of the number of productive unique TCRs and subtracting the result from 1. Scalp TCRbeta sequences were cross-referenced with sorted blood CD4 and CD8 repertoires so that the CD4 or CD8 identity of scalp clones could be inferred. TCRdb limited this immuneACCESS table to in-frame rearrangements with V and J called. A share of clones is missing; checked studies link under half to unresolved V genes, and the rest is unexplained. D and trimming come from the DNA, and the V and J calls and clone size come from that table. Within this sample are about 280,000 clones, with over 45% of them counted one time only. The ten largest clonotypes hold under 2% of the sample.

The CDR3 runs 14 amino acids, cysteine and phenylalanine included. The retained sequence is limited to the CDR3, 42 bases, with the frame set at the first base. Taken from the germline V gene, the CDR1 and CDR2 loops are SQVTM and ANQGSEA. Trimming leaves V shorter by 4 bases and J shorter by 5 bases, with the junction holding 10 bases beyond the gene matches. Sample time point, as interpreted from the label and publication: about 25 weeks on oral tofacitinib. This specimen's treatment or condition label, per the study, means: oral pan-JAK inhibitor, 5-10 mg twice daily. Lesional scalp punch biopsies and peripheral blood were collected from alopecia areata patients. PBMCs were separated by density centrifugation and stained for CD3, CD4 and CD8, after which CD4+ and CD8+ T cells were sorted on a FACSAria.

The chain joins TRBV29-1 to TRBJ1-1, with 7 middle bases fitting TRBD1. The origin of this receptor is a human donor with alopecia areata. The input for sequencing was CD4+ T cells sorted from blood, taken at week 24, from a patient treated with tofacitinib. The CDR3 reads CSVVDRVRSTEAFF. The nucleotide sequence is given as TGCAGCGTTGTTGACAGGGTTCGGAGTACTGAAGCTTTCTTT.